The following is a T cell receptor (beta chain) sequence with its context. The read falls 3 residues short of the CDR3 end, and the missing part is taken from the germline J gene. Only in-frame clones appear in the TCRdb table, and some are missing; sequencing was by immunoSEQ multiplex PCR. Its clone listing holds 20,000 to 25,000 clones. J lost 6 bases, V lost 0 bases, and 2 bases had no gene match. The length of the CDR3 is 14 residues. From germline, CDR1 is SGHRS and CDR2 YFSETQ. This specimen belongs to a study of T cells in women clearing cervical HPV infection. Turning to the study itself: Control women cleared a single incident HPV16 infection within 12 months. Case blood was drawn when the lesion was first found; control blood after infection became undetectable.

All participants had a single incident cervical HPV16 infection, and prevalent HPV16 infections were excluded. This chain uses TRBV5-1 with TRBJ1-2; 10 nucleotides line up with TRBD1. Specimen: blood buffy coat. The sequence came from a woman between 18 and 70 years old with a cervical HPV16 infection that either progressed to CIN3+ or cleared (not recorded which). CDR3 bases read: TGCGCCAGCAGCTTGGTCGGACAGGGGGATGGC. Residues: CASSLVGQGDG. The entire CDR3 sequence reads CASSLVGQGDGYTF.